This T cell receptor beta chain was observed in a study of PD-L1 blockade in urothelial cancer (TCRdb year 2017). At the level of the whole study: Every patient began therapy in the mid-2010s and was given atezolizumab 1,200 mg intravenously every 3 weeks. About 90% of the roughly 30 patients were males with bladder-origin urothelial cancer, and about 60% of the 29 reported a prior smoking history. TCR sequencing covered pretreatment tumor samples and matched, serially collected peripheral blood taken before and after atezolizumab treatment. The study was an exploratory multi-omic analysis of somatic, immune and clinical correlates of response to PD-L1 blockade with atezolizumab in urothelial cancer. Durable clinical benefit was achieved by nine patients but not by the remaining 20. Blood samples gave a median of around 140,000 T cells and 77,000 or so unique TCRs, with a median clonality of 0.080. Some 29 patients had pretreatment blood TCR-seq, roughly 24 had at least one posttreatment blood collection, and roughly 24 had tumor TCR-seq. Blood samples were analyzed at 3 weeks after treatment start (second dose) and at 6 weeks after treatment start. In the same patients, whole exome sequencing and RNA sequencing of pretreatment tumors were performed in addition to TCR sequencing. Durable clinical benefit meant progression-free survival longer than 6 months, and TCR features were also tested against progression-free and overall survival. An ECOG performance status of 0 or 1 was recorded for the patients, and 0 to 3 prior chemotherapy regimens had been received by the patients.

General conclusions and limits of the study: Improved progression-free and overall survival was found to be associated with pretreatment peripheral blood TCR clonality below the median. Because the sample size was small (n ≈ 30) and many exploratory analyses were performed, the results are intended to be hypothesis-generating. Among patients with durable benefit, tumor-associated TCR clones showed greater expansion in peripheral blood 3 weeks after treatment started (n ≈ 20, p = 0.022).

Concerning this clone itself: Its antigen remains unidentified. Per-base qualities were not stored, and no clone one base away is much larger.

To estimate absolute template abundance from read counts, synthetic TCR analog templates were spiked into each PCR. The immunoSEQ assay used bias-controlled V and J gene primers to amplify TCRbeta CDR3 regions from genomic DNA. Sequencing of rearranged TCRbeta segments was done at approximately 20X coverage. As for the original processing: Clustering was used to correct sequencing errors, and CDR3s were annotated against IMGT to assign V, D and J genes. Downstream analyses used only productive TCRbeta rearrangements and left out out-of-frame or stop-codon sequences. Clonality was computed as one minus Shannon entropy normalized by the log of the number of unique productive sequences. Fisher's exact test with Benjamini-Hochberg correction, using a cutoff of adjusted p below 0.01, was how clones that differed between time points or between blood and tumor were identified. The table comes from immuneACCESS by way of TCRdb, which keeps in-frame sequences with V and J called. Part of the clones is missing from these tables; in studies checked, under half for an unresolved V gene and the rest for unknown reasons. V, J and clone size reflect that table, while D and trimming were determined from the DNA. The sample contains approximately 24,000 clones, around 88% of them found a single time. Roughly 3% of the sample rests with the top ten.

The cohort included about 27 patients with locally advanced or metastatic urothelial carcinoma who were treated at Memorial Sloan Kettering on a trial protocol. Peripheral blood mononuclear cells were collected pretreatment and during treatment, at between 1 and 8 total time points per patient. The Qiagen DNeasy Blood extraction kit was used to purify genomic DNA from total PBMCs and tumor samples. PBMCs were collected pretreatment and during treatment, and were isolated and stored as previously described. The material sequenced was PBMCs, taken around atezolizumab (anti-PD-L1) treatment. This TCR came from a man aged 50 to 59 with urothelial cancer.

The DNA reads TGTGCCAGCAGCTTGATCGGACAGACTACTACGAGGCAGTACTTC. Protein translation: CASSLIGQTTTRQYF. The rearranged segments are TRBV5-6 and TRBJ2-7; TRBD1 might be the D gene, on 6 matching bases. The germline V gene provides CDR1 SGHDT and CDR2 YYEEEE. The CDR3 holds 15 amino acids from the cysteine to the phenylalanine. CDR3 DNA only is kept here, 45 bases in frame from base 1. V drops 1 base and J drops 9 bases, leaving 20 bases in between.